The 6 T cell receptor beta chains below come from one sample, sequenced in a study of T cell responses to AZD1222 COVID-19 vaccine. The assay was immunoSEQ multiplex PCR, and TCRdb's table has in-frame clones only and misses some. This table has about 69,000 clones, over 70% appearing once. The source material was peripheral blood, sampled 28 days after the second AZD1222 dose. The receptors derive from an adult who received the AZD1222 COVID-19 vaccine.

Here the CDR3 DNA reads TGTGCCAGCAGCAAGGGACTAGCGGGGGTGGAGACCCAGTACTTC. This translates into CASSKGLAGVETQYF. The rearrangement links TRBV5-5 to TRBJ2-5; 14 nucleotides match TRBD2. Germline V lookup: CDR1 SGHKS, CDR2 YYEKEE (reference sequence). The V segment lost 4 bases and the J segment 5 bases; nucleotides outside the gene matches: 4. The CDR3 loop spans 15 amino acids.

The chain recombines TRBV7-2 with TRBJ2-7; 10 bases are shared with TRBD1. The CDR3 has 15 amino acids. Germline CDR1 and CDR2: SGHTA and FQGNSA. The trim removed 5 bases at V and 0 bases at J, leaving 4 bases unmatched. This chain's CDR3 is CASSPGQGSSYEQYF. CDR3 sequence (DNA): TGTGCCAGCAGCCCGGGACAGGGGAGCTCCTACGAGCAGTACTTC.

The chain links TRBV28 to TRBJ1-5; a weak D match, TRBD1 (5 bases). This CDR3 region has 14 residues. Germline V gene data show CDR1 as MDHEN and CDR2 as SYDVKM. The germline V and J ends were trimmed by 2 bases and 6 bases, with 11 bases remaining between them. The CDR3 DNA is TGTGCCAGCAGTTTAAGGCAGGGAACTCAGCCCCAGCATTTT. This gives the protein CASSLRQGTQPQHF.

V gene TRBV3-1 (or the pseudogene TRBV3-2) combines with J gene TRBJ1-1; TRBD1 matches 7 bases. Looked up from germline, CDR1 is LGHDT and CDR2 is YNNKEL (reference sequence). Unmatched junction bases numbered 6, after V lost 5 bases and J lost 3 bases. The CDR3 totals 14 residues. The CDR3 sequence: CASSSRDRDTEAFF. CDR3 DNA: TGTGCCAGCAGCTCAAGAGACAGGGACACTGAAGCTTTCTTT.

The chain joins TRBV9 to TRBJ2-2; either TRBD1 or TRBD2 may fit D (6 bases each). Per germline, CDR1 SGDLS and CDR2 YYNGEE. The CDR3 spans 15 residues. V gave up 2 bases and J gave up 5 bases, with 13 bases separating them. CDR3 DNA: TGTGCCAGCAGCGTCTCGGGGGCCGGGACCGGGGAGCTGTTTTTT. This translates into CASSVSGAGTGELFF.

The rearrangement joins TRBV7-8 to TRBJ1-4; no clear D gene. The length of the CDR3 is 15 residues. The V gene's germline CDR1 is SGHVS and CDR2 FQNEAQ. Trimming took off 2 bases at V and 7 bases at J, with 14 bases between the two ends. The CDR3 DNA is TGTGCCAGCAGCTTAACTTCATGGGCGACTGAAAAACTGTTTTTT. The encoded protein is CASSLTSWATEKLFF.